The 13 T cell receptor beta chains listed next were all sequenced from one sample in a study of T cells in Graves' hyperthyroidism and ophthalmopathy. RNA transcripts yielded amplified TCR beta CDR3 regions. In the first-round RT-PCR of the TCR CDR3, the HTBI primer set was used. Via MiXCR, TCRdb re-called the multiplex PCR reads, giving one row per CDR3 protein. The table lists approximately 710,000 distinct CDR3 sequences, approximately 15% of them singletons. The sequenced material came from blood. The origin of the receptors is a man in his forties or fifties with Graves' hyperthyroidism.

In regard to this clonotype: A much larger clone lies one base from this, so it may be a read error. The V gene is TRBV11-2, the J gene TRBJ2-6; TRBD2 matches 12 bases. The CDR3 covers 18 residues. Germline lookup yields CDR1 SGHAT and CDR2 FQNNGV. The CDR3 sequence is CASSLATSGSPGANVLPF. The DNA of the CDR3 is TGTGCCAGCAGCCTCGCGACTAGCGGGAGTCCTGGGGCCAACGTCCTGCCTTTC.

This clonotype came up many times. The chain couples TRBV3-1 to TRBJ1-1; the match to TRBD1 covers 8 bases. Per the germline V gene, CDR1 is LGHDT and CDR2 is YNNKEL (reference sequence). The CDR3 runs 15 residues. V shed 4 bases and J 1 base; nucleotides not matched to a gene: 5. The CDR3 here is CASSRQGSWNTEAFF. DNA of the CDR3: TGTGCCAGCAGCCGACAGGGGTCATGGAACACTGAAGCTTTCTTT.

The chain links TRBV28 to TRBJ2-6, with D perhaps TRBD1 or TRBD2 (5 bases each). The length of the CDR3 is 19 residues. Germline values: CDR1 MDHEN, CDR2 SYDVKM. The V gene lost 3 bases and the J gene lost 0 bases, with 18 bases spanning the gap. In DNA, the CDR3 is TGTGCCAGCAGTTTTACCCCGGGACGGAACTTCTCTGGGGCCAACGTCCTGACTTTC. This gives the protein CASSFTPGRNFSGANVLTF.

Ten or more counts support this clonotype. The CDR3 region has the DNA TGTGCCAGCAGCCAAGATTATTGGGCACAGCAGTACTTC. The encoded protein is CASSQDYWAQQYF. V is TRBV3-1 and J is TRBJ2-7; D not resolved. The CDR3 runs 13 residues. Germline assignment: CDR1 LGHDT and CDR2 YNNKEL (reference sequence). V lost 0 bases to trimming and J lost 8 bases, with 11 bases between them.

The gene calls are TRBV28 and TRBJ2-1, with 9 bases matching TRBD2. The CDR3 has 18 amino acids. Unmatched junction bases numbered 13, after V lost 4 bases and J lost 3 bases. The V gene's germline CDR1 is MDHEN and CDR2 SYDVKM. The CDR3 is CASSSPGTSWNFYNEQFF. The CDR3 nucleotides read TGTGCCAGCAGTTCCCCCGGGACTAGCTGGAATTTCTACAATGAGCAGTTCTTC.

This clonotype was observed at least ten times. V gene TRBV11-2 combines with J gene TRBJ1-1; D gene unclear. The length of the CDR3 is 15 residues. Between the trimmed V and J ends, which lost 4 bases and 4 bases, there was a span of 16 bases. Looked up from germline, CDR1 is SGHAT and CDR2 is FQNNGV. CDR3 coding DNA: TGTGCCAGCAGCTCCGTCAGGACGGGGAGCACTGAAGCTTTCTTT. Encoded protein: CASSSVRTGSTEAFF.

This clonotype was picked up a small number of times. The junction and the germline gene differ at one end; a read error may be behind it. This chain uses TRBV3-1 with TRBJ1-2, with 9 bases matching TRBD1. CDR1 and CDR2 (germline): LGHDT, YNNKEL (reference sequence). There are 15 residues in the CDR3. The CDR3 DNA sequence: TGTGCCAGCAGCGAAGAGGGACAGGGAAACTATGGCTACACCTTC. Protein sequence: CASSEEGQGNYGYTF. Together with reference TRBV3-1 and TRBJ1-2, the CDR3 gives the full variable domain: DTAVSQTPKYLVTQMGNDKSIKCEQNLGHDTMYWYKQDSKKFLKIMFSYNNKELIINETVPNRFSPKSPDKAHLNLHINSLELGDSAVYFCASSEEGQGNYGYTFGSGTRLTVV.

The sample holds many counts of this clonotype. This sequence joins TRBV27 and TRBJ1-6; TRBD1 matches 9 bases. Germline V gene sequence: CDR1 MNHEY, CDR2 SMNVEV (reference sequence). Trimming took 7 bases from V and 9 from J; bases not matched to a gene: 10. The CDR3 runs 15 residues. CDR3 sequence: CASTPSGTGSSPLHF. The CDR3 DNA is TGTGCCAGCACCCCCTCCGGGACAGGGTCTTCACCCCTCCACTTT.

At least ten counts were recorded for this clonotype. The rearrangement uses TRBV2 and TRBJ2-3, with D tentatively TRBD2 (6 bases). V lost 6 bases to trimming and J lost 0 bases, with 16 bases between them. The CDR3 sequence is 16 residues long. Germline values: CDR1 SNHLY, CDR2 FYNNEI. DNA of the CDR3: TGTGCCAGCAGATTGGAGGGAGAAGCTAGCACAGATACGCAGTATTTT. Its translation is CASRLEGEASTDTQYF.

The chain carries TRBV6-2 or TRBV6-3 and TRBJ2-3, with 11 bases aligning to TRBD2. This CDR3 spans 15 amino acids. From germline, CDR1 is MNHEY and CDR2 SVGEGT. J gave up 3 bases and V 6 bases, and 5 bases lay outside the gene matches. CDR3 in amino acids: CASRAWTSGTDTQYF. The CDR3 nucleotides are TGTGCCAGCAGAGCTTGGACTAGCGGGACAGATACGCAGTATTTT.

This clonotype has only a few counts. The chain has TRBV5-1 and TRBJ2-5, with TRBD2 matching 9 bases. The V segment lost 6 bases and the J segment 2 bases; nucleotides outside the gene matches: 8. Germline V gives CDR1 SGHRS, CDR2 YFSETQ. The CDR3 length is 15 residues. This CDR3 reads CASKTSGAGQETQYF. The CDR3 DNA sequence: TGCGCCAGCAAGACTAGCGGAGCCGGGCAAGAGACCCAGTACTTC.

This clonotype was seen many times. This rearrangement joins TRBV27 to TRBJ2-5; the match to TRBD2 covers 13 bases. The CDR3 length is 16 residues. Germline V CDR1 and CDR2: MNHEY, SMNVEV (reference sequence). The junction had 2 bases not matched to a gene; V was cut back by 2 bases and J by 2 bases. The CDR3 nucleotides are TGTGCCAGCAGTTTAAGGACTAGCGGGAGTCAAGAGACCCAGTACTTC. Protein: CASSLRTSGSQETQYF.

This clonotype was detected a few times. The chain recombines TRBV19 with TRBJ2-2; a weak D match, TRBD2 (6 bases). The V gene lost 3 bases and the J gene lost 0 bases, with 8 bases spanning the gap. The CDR3 is made up of 15 amino acids. Germline V gives CDR1 LNHDA, CDR2 SQIVND (reference sequence). The DNA of the CDR3 is TGTGCCAGTAGTATTAGGAGGGCGAACACCGGGGAGCTGTTTTTT. Protein: CASSIRRANTGELFF.